The following is a T cell receptor (beta chain) sequence with its context. Its antigen is as yet unknown. The CDR3 has 15 amino acids. CDR1 is SGHRS, CDR2 YFSETQ, per germline. Trimming took off 0 bases at V and 1 base at J, with 10 bases between the two ends. The PCR employed 60 Vbeta primers together with 13 Jbeta primers. Method: immunoSEQ multiplex PCR; TCRdb's copy keeps in-frame clones and lacks some. The sample contains 200,000 to 250,000 clones, around 73% of which appear only once. These data come from a study of cytomegalovirus exposure and HLA in healthy donors. Study-level findings and limits: Within a later analysis, the majority of CMV-associated TCR beta chains appeared HLA-restricted. HLA-A and HLA-B allele assignments for most subjects were reportedly predicted accurately using TCR beta sequences. A later analysis linked a missense variant in DCLRE1C to the trimming of TCR beta V and J genes. Sequencing likely generated an artifact that appeared as a cluster of highly shared sequence variants.

The chain links TRBV5-1 to TRBJ1-1, with D possibly matching TRBD1 (5 bases). Sequences were obtained from PBMCs. This clonotype was sampled from a male donor in good health and CMV-seronegative. This chain's CDR3 is CASSLGGVKNTEAFF. The CDR3 coding sequence is TGCGCCAGCAGCTTGGGGGGCGTTAAGAACACTGAAGCTTTCTTT.